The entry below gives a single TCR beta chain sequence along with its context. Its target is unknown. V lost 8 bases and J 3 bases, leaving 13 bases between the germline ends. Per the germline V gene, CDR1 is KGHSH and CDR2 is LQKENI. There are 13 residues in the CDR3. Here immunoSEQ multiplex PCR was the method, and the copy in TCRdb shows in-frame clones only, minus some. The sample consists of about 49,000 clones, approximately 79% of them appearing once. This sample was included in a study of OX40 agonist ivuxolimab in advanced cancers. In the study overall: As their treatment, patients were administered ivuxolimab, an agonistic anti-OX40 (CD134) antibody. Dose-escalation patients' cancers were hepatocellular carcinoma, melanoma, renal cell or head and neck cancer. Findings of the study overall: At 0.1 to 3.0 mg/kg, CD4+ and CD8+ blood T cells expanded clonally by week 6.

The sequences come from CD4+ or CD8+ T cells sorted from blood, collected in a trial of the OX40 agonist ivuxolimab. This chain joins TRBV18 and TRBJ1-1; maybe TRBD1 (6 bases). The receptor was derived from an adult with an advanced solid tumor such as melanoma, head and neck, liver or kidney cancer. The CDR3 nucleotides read TGTGCCAGCGTGGGGGCTTTGGACACTGAAGCTTTCTTT. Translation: CASVGALDTEAFF.